This T cell receptor (beta chain) stems from a study of CXCR3 chemokines and chemotherapy response in bladder cancer (dated by TCRdb to between 2021 and 2024). Notes on the research overall: The study examined whether intratumoral CXCR3 chemokine system activity predicted chemotherapy response in human bladder cancer.

The table lists this clonotype with many counts. The target of this receptor is not known. Per-nucleotide qualities are absent, and no much larger clonotype sits a single base away. The library came from PCR. The reads were generated on an Illumina HiSeq 2500. Clones were called with MiXCR by TCRdb after fastp trimmed the public reads at Q25, and only in-frame beta chains were retained. Every entry covers one CDR3 protein and lists the most common genes and DNA from its rows. The sample data list some 3,500 distinct CDR3 sequences, and about 25% of these were observed just once. The top ten constitute about an eighth of the sample. Its CDR3 holds 16 amino acids, cysteine through phenylalanine. Only the CDR3 region is kept as DNA, spanning 48 bases read in frame from base 1. From V the trimming removes 0 bases and from J it removes 5 bases, while the gene matches leave 6 bases of the junction unaccounted for. Sequences MNHEY (CDR1) and SVGAGI (CDR2) are obtained from the germline V gene.

The chain joins TRBV6-5 to TRBJ2-2; a stretch of 7 junction bases matches TRBD2. The source of this sequence is a human donor with bladder cancer that did not respond to neoadjuvant chemotherapy. The sample was collected from a patient whose treatment included neoadjuvant chemotherapy. The CDR3 sequence is CASSYSGREKTGELFF. The nucleotide sequence reads TGTGCCAGCAGTTACTCGGGGCGGGAGAAAACCGGGGAGCTGTTTTTT.